This is a list of T cell receptor beta chains from one sample in a study of shared clonotypes between healthy human individuals. Using immunoSEQ multiplex PCR, the repertoire was profiled, and TCRdb retains in-frame clones only, with some absent. The table lists about a million clones, over 60% of them singletons, with roughly 1.5% in the top ten. Sequencing was carried out using memory CD4+ T cells sorted from blood. These receptors all stem from a man aged 18 to 35 in good health. CDR3s include the opening cysteine and the closing phenylalanine or tryptophan. A D gene is named only where the DNA matches it firmly. Some rows mark clone size as missing; the rest say once, few, many or name a class of expanded clone.

>-|-|TRBJ2-7|TRBV7-8
CASSLSRYEQYF
TGTGCCAGCAGCTTATCTAGGTACGAGCAGTACTTC
>-|-|TRBJ2-3|TRBV30
CAWSPTGKVTDTQYF
TGTGCCTGGAGCCCTACAGGGAAAGTCACAGATACGCAGTATTTT
>-|TRBD2|TRBJ2-7|TRBV29-1
CSVLTPSGLGEQYF
TGCAGCGTTTTGACTCCTAGCGGTTTAGGGGAGCAGTACTTC
>-|-|TRBJ2-7|TRBV29-1
CSVQGRTYEQYF
TGCAGCGTTCAGGGTCGAACCTACGAGCAGTACTTC
>-|-|TRBJ1-5|TRBV18
CASSPSNSQLVQPQHF
TGTGCCAGCTCACCGTCGAACAGCCAACTAGTTCAGCCCCAGCATTTT
>-|-|TRBJ2-7|TRBV5-5
CASGLTEPSVGEQYF
TGTGCCAGCGGGTTAACAGAACCATCGGTGGGGGAGCAGTACTTC
>-|TRBD2|TRBJ2-3|TRBV2
CASSGAGGRTDTQYF
TGTGCCAGCAGTGGAGCGGGGGGGCGGACAGATACGCAGTATTTT
>-|-|TRBJ1-2|TRBV2
CASVRDPDYGYTF
TGTGCCAGCGTCCGGGACCCAGACTATGGCTACACCTTC
>-|-|TRBJ2-1|TRBV7-9
CASSLGWEQKSSYNEQFF
TGTGCCAGCAGCTTAGGGTGGGAGCAGAAGAGCTCCTACAATGAGCAGTTCTTC
>-|TRBD2|TRBJ2-1|TRBV2
CASRDTGLAGSSEQFF
TGTGCCAGCAGGGACACCGGACTAGCGGGGAGTTCCGAGCAGTTCTTC
>once|-|TRBJ1-1|TRBV27
CAIRQYTEAFF
TGTGCCATCAGACAGTACACTGAAGCTTTCTTT
>-|TRBD2|TRBJ2-1|TRBV6-1
CASSETSASYNEQFF
TGTGCCAGCAGTGAGACTAGCGCTTCCTACAATGAGCAGTTCTTC
>-|-|TRBJ1-6|TRBV19
CASSIVTDNSPLHF
TGTGCCAGTAGTATTGTCACTGATAATTCACCCCTCCACTTT
>-|-|TRBJ1-6|TRBV7-9
CASSLPGEKNNSPLHF
TGTGCCAGCAGCTTACCAGGGGAAAAGAATAATTCACCCCTCCACTTT
>-|TRBD1|TRBJ1-5|TRBV15
CATSRDSQGINQPQHF
TGTGCCACCAGCAGAGATTCACAGGGGATTAATCAGCCCCAGCATTTT
>-|-|TRBJ1-6|TRBV5-1
CASSHGNVDSPLHF
TGCGCCAGCAGTCATGGCAACGTGGATTCACCCCTCCACTTT
>few|-|TRBJ1-1|TRBV4-1
CASSQAAGTVNTEAFF
TGCGCCAGCAGCCAAGCTGCCGGGACGGTGAACACTGAAGCTTTCTTT
>-|-|TRBJ2-1|TRBV5-4
CASSLGPNEQFF
TGTGCCAGCAGCTTAGGGCCCAATGAGCAGTTCTTC
>-|-|TRBJ2-5|TRBV29-1
CSVGGDQETQYF
TGCAGCGTTGGGGGAGACCAAGAGACCCAGTACTTC